These 22 T cell receptor beta chains came from one sample sequenced in a study of T-cell memory formation after mild COVID-19. TCRdb reprocessed the 5' RACE reads with MiXCR, giving one entry per CDR3 protein. The table records under 400,000 distinct CDR3 sequences, approximately 29% of them present only once. Sequences were obtained from PBMCs or a T cell subset sorted from them (not recorded which). The receptors come from an adult woman who had mild COVID-19 (a few samples of this study predate the infection). Cell type and time point are not known.

This chain uses TRBV7-8 with TRBJ1-2; tentative D call: TRBD1 (6 bases). Germline CDR1 SGHVS, CDR2 FQNEAQ. The CDR3 is 14 amino acids. V was pared by 0 bases and J by 8 bases, with 13 bases between. The CDR3 DNA sequence: TGTGCCAGCAGCTTAGCCTGGGCGGGGGGCGGCTACACCTTC. Its protein product is CASSLAWAGGGYTF. Variable domain in full (rest from reference TRBV7-8 and TRBJ1-2): GAGVSQSPRYKVAKRGQDVALRCDPISGHVSLFWYQQALGQGPEFLTYFQNEAQLDKSGLPSDRFFAERPEGSVSTLKIQRTQQEDSAVYLCASSLAWAGGGYTFGSGTRLTVV.

This clonotype was recorded at least ten times. The rearrangement links TRBV29-1 to TRBJ1-1; 7 bases align to TRBD1. Germline V gene sequence: CDR1 SQVTM, CDR2 ANQGSEA. V shed 5 bases, J shed 5 bases, and the junction held 5 bases outside the gene matches. The CDR3 extends over 12 amino acids. CDR3 protein: CSVTRGRTEAFF. The DNA for the CDR3 is TGCAGCGTTACCAGGGGGAGGACTGAAGCTTTCTTT.

This clonotype was observed a few times. The V gene is TRBV18, the J gene TRBJ2-5, with TRBD2 identical over 10 bases. The CDR3 length is 16 residues. The J segment lost 5 bases and the V segment lost 0 bases, leaving 6 bases of the junction unmatched. In germline, CDR1 is KGHSH, CDR2 LQKENI. The CDR3 DNA reads as TGTGCCAGCTCACCACCCCCTAGCGGGAGTGGGGAGACCCAGTACTTC. Its translation is CASSPPPSGSGETQYF.

This sequence joins TRBV19 and TRBJ2-7; D unresolved. Trimming stripped 6 bases from V and 0 bases from J, with 9 bases between. Looked up from germline, CDR1 is LNHDA and CDR2 is SQIVND (reference sequence). The CDR3 is made up of 13 amino acids. CDR3 residues: CASRGQLSYEQYF. The CDR3 DNA is TGTGCCAGTAGGGGCCAGCTCTCCTACGAGCAGTACTTC.

This chain uses TRBV29-1 with TRBJ2-3; 9 bases are shared with TRBD2. CDR3 length: 14 residues. Looked up from germline, CDR1 is SQVTM and CDR2 is ANQGSEA. The junction had 9 bases not matched to a gene; V was cut back by 6 bases and J by 5 bases. The CDR3 coding sequence is TGCAGCGTCCGACTAGCGGTTTTGCTAGATACGCAGTATTTT. Protein: CSVRLAVLLDTQYF.

The chain uses TRBV5-6 and TRBJ2-1, with unresolved D. This CDR3 contains 15 residues. Deletions cut 4 bases from V and 0 bases from J, with 11 bases between. Germline V gene lookup returns CDR1 SGHDT and CDR2 YYEEEE. CDR3 protein: CASSPMGGSYNEQFF. The DNA of the CDR3 is TGTGCCAGCAGCCCGATGGGCGGCTCCTACAATGAGCAGTTCTTC.

This clonotype was counted a few times. The genes are TRBV12-3 or TRBV12-4 and TRBJ2-5; the D gene could be TRBD1 or TRBD2 (8 bases each). V lost 6 bases, J lost 4 bases, and 30 bases lay in between. The CDR3 contains 19 residues. The CDR3, as DNA: TGTGCCAGCAGGCCCAGCAGGGGGCGGTCTAGCGGGCATGCAGAGACCCAGTACTTC. This encodes CASRPSRGRSSGHAETQYF.

J is TRBJ2-1 and V is TRBV19; the D is unclear. Germline-derived CDR1 and CDR2 are LNHDA and SQIVND (reference sequence). This CDR3 region has 15 residues. Deletions cut 3 bases from V and 0 bases from J, with 9 bases between. The CDR3 is CASSIAWGSYNEQFF. The CDR3 DNA reads as TGTGCCAGTAGTATTGCCTGGGGCTCCTACAATGAGCAGTTCTTC.

The V gene is TRBV5-1, the J gene TRBJ2-1; perhaps TRBD1 as D (5 bases). The V end lost 7 bases, the J end lost 0 bases, and 11 bases lay between the germline ends. The germline V gene has CDR1 SGHRS and CDR2 YFSETQ. The CDR3 consists of 14 residues. The CDR3 coding sequence is TGCGCCAGCGGATACAGGAGCTCCTACAATGAGCAGTTCTTC. It yields the protein CASGYRSSYNEQFF.

This clonotype has only a few counts. The chain employs TRBV5-4 and TRBJ2-1, with 7 bases matching TRBD1. V lost 7 bases and J lost 3; bases outside the gene matches: 10. The CDR3 totals 15 residues. Germline V gene lookup returns CDR1 SGHNT and CDR2 YYREEE (reference sequence). CDR3 in DNA: TGTGCCAGCTCCCTTGAGGGGGCGAACTACAATGAGCAGTTCTTC. It specifies CASSLEGANYNEQFF.

This clonotype is a singleton in its sample. The chain has TRBV27 and TRBJ2-7; no definite D call. The CDR3 spans 12 residues. V lost 6 bases, J lost 6 bases, and 12 bases lay in between. Germline V gene lookup returns CDR1 MNHEY and CDR2 SMNVEV (reference sequence). CDR3 sequence: CASSGRVPEQYF. CDR3 DNA: TGTGCCAGCAGCGGCCGGGTACCCGAGCAGTACTTC.

A few counts support this clonotype. The V and J genes are TRBV5-1 and TRBJ2-3; 8 bases line up with TRBD1. There are 15 residues in the CDR3. Looked up from germline, CDR1 is SGHRS and CDR2 is YFSETQ. The J segment lost 6 bases and the V segment lost 0 bases, leaving 6 bases of the junction unmatched. The DNA for the CDR3 is TGCGCCAGCAGCTTGGACAGGGGGGCTTATGATACGCAGTATTTT. The encoded protein is CASSLDRGAYDTQYF. The full variable domain, with the rest looked up from reference TRBV5-1 and TRBJ2-3, is KAGVTQTPRYLIKTRGQQVTLSCSPISGHRSVSWYQQTPGQGLQFLFEYFSETQRNKGNFPGRFSGRQFSNSRSEMNVSTLELGDSALYLCASSLDRGAYDTQYFGPGTRLTVL.

This clonotype has more than one count but fewer than ten. V gene TRBV5-1 combines with J gene TRBJ1-1; D remains ambiguous. Trimming took 4 bases from V and 2 from J, leaving 12 bases between them. CDR3 size: 14 residues. CDR1 SGHRS and CDR2 YFSETQ come from the germline V gene. The CDR3 region has the DNA TGCGCCAGCAGCGTAGAGGACGGAAACACTGAAGCTTTCTTT. Protein: CASSVEDGNTEAFF.

The chain recombines TRBV7-2 with TRBJ2-3; no firm D call. The germline V and J ends were trimmed by 0 bases and 2 bases, with 6 bases remaining between them. Germline values: CDR1 SGHTA, CDR2 FQGNSA. The CDR3 has 14 amino acids. As DNA, the CDR3 is TGTGCCAGCAGCTTAGCTCTTATCACAGATACGCAGTATTTT. This encodes CASSLALITDTQYF. The full variable domain, completed using reference TRBV7-2 and TRBJ2-3, is GAGVSQSPSNKVTEKGKDVELRCDPISGHTALYWYRQSLGQGLEFLIYFQGNSAPDKSGLPSDRFSAERTGGSVSTLTIQRTQQEDSAVYLCASSLALITDTQYFGPGTRLTVL.

The J gene is TRBJ2-7, the V gene TRBV5-6, with TRBD1 identical over 9 bases. The CDR3 has 15 residues. Trimming removed 0 bases from V and 6 bases from J; junction bases left unmatched: 7. From germline, CDR1 is SGHDT and CDR2 YYEEEE. In DNA, the CDR3 is TGTGCCAGCAGCTTGGTTACGGGACAGGGTGTCGAGCAGTACTTC. Translated: CASSLVTGQGVEQYF.

This clonotype came up many times. The J gene is TRBJ2-7, the V gene TRBV5-6, with a possible D match to TRBD1 (6 bases). The CDR3 runs to 13 residues. Per the germline V gene, CDR1 is SGHDT and CDR2 is YYEEEE. The germline V and J ends were trimmed by 0 bases and 7 bases, with 11 bases remaining between them. The CDR3 loop reads CASSLERGWEQYF. DNA of the CDR3: TGTGCCAGCAGCTTGGAGAGGGGGTGGGAGCAGTACTTC. Filled out from reference TRBV5-6 and TRBJ2-7, the complete variable domain reads DAGVTQSPTHLIKTRGQQVTLRCSPKSGHDTVSWYQQALGQGPQFIFQYYEEEERQRGNFPDRFSGHQFPNYSSELNVNALLLGDSALYLCASSLERGWEQYFGPGTRLTVT.

V and J are TRBV20-1 and TRBJ2-3; 10 bases fit TRBD2. In germline, CDR1 is DFQATT, CDR2 SNEGSKA (reference sequence). J was trimmed by 2 bases and V by 0 bases; bases with no gene match: 5. CDR3 length: 16 residues. The CDR3 loop reads CSARDQAGGDTDTQYF. As DNA, the CDR3 is TGCAGTGCTAGAGACCAAGCGGGAGGGGACACAGATACGCAGTATTTT.

This sequence joins TRBV6-2 or TRBV6-3 and TRBJ1-5; D unclear. Germline V gene data show CDR1 as MNHEY and CDR2 as SVGEGT. The V and J ends lost 2 bases and 16 bases respectively, with 15 bases between them. This CDR3 has 12 residues. In DNA, the CDR3 is TGTGCCAGCAGTTACCCCCGCGGACTAGGACATTTT. This codes for CASSYPRGLGHF.

V gene TRBV7-9 combines with J gene TRBJ2-3, with 7 bases matching TRBD2. CDR1 and CDR2 (germline): SEHNR, FQNEAQ (reference sequence). V shed 8 bases, J shed 3 bases, and the junction held 11 bases outside the gene matches. The CDR3 has 15 amino acids. CDR3 DNA: TGTGCCAGCTGCCTCGGCGGGGGACGGACAGATACGCAGTATTTT. Translated, it gives CASCLGGGRTDTQYF.

This clonotype has only a few counts. The J gene is TRBJ2-1, the V gene TRBV5-1; 7 nucleotides align to TRBD1. Germline V CDR1 and CDR2: SGHRS, YFSETQ. The ends lost 4 bases at V and 4 bases at J; junction bases unmatched: 8. The CDR3 extends over 15 amino acids. The CDR3 spells CASSVSGTVYNEQFF. CDR3 coding DNA: TGCGCCAGCAGCGTGTCCGGGACAGTTTACAATGAGCAGTTCTTC.

The chain combines TRBV14 with TRBJ1-1; D is ambiguous. Germline V gene sequence: CDR1 SGHDN, CDR2 FVKESK. Deletions cut 0 bases from V and 9 bases from J, with 8 bases between. This CDR3 has 12 residues. CDR3 residues: CASSQDRIQAFF. The CDR3 DNA is TGTGCCAGCAGCCAAGACAGAATCCAAGCTTTCTTT. Drawing the rest from reference TRBV14 and TRBJ1-1, the complete variable domain is EAGVTQFPSHSVIEKGQTVTLRCDPISGHDNLYWYRRVMGKEIKFLLHFVKESKQDESGMPNNRFLAERTGGTYSTLKVQPAELEDSGVYFCASSQDRIQAFFGQGTRLTVV.

The sample holds a few counts of this clonotype. V and J are TRBV7-8 and TRBJ2-7, with D maybe TRBD2 (5 bases). The CDR3 spans 11 residues. CDR1 SGHVS and CDR2 FQNEAQ come from the germline V gene. Deletions cut 5 bases from V and 8 bases from J, with 10 bases between. The CDR3 DNA reads TGTGCCAGCAGCATACTAGAAAAGCAGTACTTC. Translated: CASSILEKQYF.